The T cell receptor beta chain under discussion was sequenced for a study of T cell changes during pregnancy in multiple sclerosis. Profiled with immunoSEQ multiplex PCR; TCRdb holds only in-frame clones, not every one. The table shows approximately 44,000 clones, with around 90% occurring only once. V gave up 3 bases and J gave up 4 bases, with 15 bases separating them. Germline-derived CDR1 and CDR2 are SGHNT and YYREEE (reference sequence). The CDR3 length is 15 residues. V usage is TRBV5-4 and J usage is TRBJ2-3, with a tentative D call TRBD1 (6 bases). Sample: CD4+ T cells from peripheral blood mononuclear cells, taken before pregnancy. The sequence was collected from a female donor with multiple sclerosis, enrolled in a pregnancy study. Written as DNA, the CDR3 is TGTGCCAGCAGCTGGGGCCAGGGGCCCGCAGATACGCAGTATTTT. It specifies CASSWGQGPADTQYF.